One and the same sample provided the 5 T cell receptor beta chains below, sequenced in a study of human T cells and chemical hapten exposure. Sample time point: pre-sensitization, week 0. Treatment noted: therapeutic diphenylcyclopropenone sensitization with weekly scalp DPC. TCRdb fed the RACE reads into MiXCR, producing one record per CDR3 protein. The sample consists of under 300,000 distinct CDR3 sequences, over 8% of them appearing once. Material: whole blood, obtained in connection with sensitization to the hapten diphenylcyclopropenone (DPC). The receptors originated from a woman in her thirties or forties with alopecia areata. Some clones in this sample may be carry-over from other donors' samples.

This chain uses TRBV5-1 with TRBJ2-5, with D possibly matching TRBD1 (5 bases). The CDR3 has 15 amino acids. Germline lookup yields CDR1 SGHRS and CDR2 YFSETQ. Trimming removed 0 bases at V and 1 base at J, with 10 bases between. The DNA for the CDR3 is TGCGCCAGCAGCTTGGGAAGGGGTGGCCAAGAGACCCAGTACTTC. Translating it yields CASSLGRGGQETQYF.

V gene TRBV6-2 or TRBV6-3 combines with J gene TRBJ2-1, with TRBD2 matching 9 bases. Per the germline V gene, CDR1 is MNHEY and CDR2 is SVGEGT. V dropped 5 bases and J dropped 2; count of bases not matched to a gene: 16. The CDR3 sequence is 19 residues long. CDR3 sequence reads: CASSRKGLAGNPTYNEQFF. CDR3 DNA: TGTGCCAGCAGTCGGAAGGGGCTAGCGGGAAACCCTACCTACAATGAGCAGTTCTTC.

This clonotype was seen a few times. This chain joins TRBV4-1 and TRBJ1-4; 7 bases line up with TRBD1. This CDR3 spans 15 amino acids. V trimming: 3 bases; J trimming: 6 bases; junction bases outside the gene matches: 7. The germline CDR1 and CDR2 sequences are MGHRA and YSYEKL. The CDR3 loop reads CASSQPDRDYEKLFF. In DNA, the CDR3 is TGCGCCAGCAGCCAGCCCGACAGGGATTATGAAAAACTGTTTTTT.

The chain uses TRBV7-9 and TRBJ2-2; the D is unclear. The V end lost 2 bases, the J end lost 0 bases, and 13 bases lay between the germline ends. This CDR3 region has 17 residues. Germline CDR1 and CDR2: SEHNR and FQNEAQ (reference sequence). This chain's CDR3 is CASSLSLDATNTGELFF. CDR3 coding DNA: TGTGCCAGCAGCTTATCACTGGACGCCACGAACACCGGGGAGCTGTTTTTT. Combining the CDR3 with reference TRBV7-9 and TRBJ2-2 gives the whole variable domain DTGVSQNPRHKITKRGQNVTFRCDPISEHNRLYWYRQTLGQGPEFLTYFQNEAQLEKSRLLSDRFSAERPKGSFSTLEIQRTEQGDSAMYLCASSLSLDATNTGELFFGEGSRLTVL.

This clonotype was observed many times. This chain links TRBV6-6 with TRBJ2-3, with 10 nucleotides matching TRBD1. J gave up 4 bases and V 4 bases, and 5 bases lay outside the gene matches. Germline V CDR1 and CDR2: MNHNY, SVGAGI (reference sequence). The CDR3 is 15 residues long. The CDR3 nucleotides are TGTGCCAGCAGTTTCCGGGACAGGGGCCCAGATACGCAGTATTTT. Translation gives CASSFRDRGPDTQYF.